These T cell receptor beta chains were read from a single sample in a study of Graves' ophthalmopathy and Graves' hyperthyroidism. TCRdb reprocessed the multiplex PCR reads with MiXCR, giving one entry per CDR3 protein. There are roughly 700,000 distinct CDR3 sequences in the sample; approximately 40% occur only once, and around 40% lies in the top ten. Sequenced material: peripheral blood. The receptors come from an adult man with Graves' ophthalmopathy. CDR3s include the opening cysteine and the closing phenylalanine or tryptophan. D genes are given only for firm matches. Rows give clone size only sometimes, using once, few, many, or a class for an expanded clone.

j_gene: TRBJ1-5
v_gene: TRBV24-1
d_gene: TRBD1
abundance: NA
CDR3aa: CASSYSGTGVNQPQHF
CDR3nt: TGTGCCAGCAGTTATTCCGGGACAGGGGTCAATCAGCCCCAGCATTTT

j_gene: TRBJ1-2
v_gene: TRBV6-6
d_gene: NA
abundance: once
CDR3aa: CASTFRAAANYGYTF
CDR3nt: TGTGCCAGCACCTTCAGGGCAGCTGCTAACTATGGCTACACCTTC

j_gene: TRBJ1-3
v_gene: TRBV12-3/TRBV12-4
d_gene: NA
abundance: few
CDR3aa: CASSNDGSSGNTIYF
CDR3nt: TGTGCCAGCAGTAATGACGGGAGCTCTGGAAACACCATATATTTT

j_gene: TRBJ1-5
v_gene: TRBV7-2
d_gene: NA
abundance: NA
CDR3aa: CASSLEGFGNQPQHF
CDR3nt: TGTGCCAGCAGCTTAGAGGGGTTCGGCAATCAGCCCCAGCATTTT

j_gene: TRBJ1-4
v_gene: TRBV25-1
d_gene: NA
abundance: NA
CDR3aa: CASSPQGRRDEKLFF
CDR3nt: TGTGCCAGCAGCCCCCAGGGGAGGAGGGATGAAAAACTGTTTTTT

j_gene: TRBJ2-7
v_gene: TRBV11-2
d_gene: NA
abundance: few
CDR3aa: CASSSLRGRGHEQYF
CDR3nt: TGTGCCAGCAGCTCCCTCAGGGGAAGGGGCCACGAGCAGTACTTC

j_gene: TRBJ1-2
v_gene: TRBV7-9
d_gene: NA
abundance: few
CDR3aa: CASSLTGHYGYTF
CDR3nt: TGTGCCAGCAGCTTGACGGGCCACTATGGCTACACCTTC

j_gene: TRBJ2-5
v_gene: TRBV6-5
d_gene: NA
abundance: NA
CDR3aa: CASSYSFQRETQYF
CDR3nt: TGTGCCAGCAGTTACTCATTTCAGAGGGAGACCCAGTACTTC

j_gene: TRBJ1-2
v_gene: TRBV2
d_gene: NA
abundance: NA
CDR3aa: CASIQGTYGYTF
CDR3nt: TGTGCCAGCATACAGGGAACCTATGGCTACACCTTC

j_gene: TRBJ1-1
v_gene: TRBV4-3
d_gene: TRBD1
abundance: few
CDR3aa: CASSQAPGQGNTEAFF
CDR3nt: TGCGCCAGCAGCCAAGCCCCGGGACAGGGTAACACTGAAGCTTTCTTT

j_gene: TRBJ1-2
v_gene: TRBV10-2
d_gene: TRBD1
abundance: NA
CDR3aa: CASLAGGNGYTF
CDR3nt: TGCGCCAGTCTAGCAGGGGGCAACGGCTACACCTTC

j_gene: TRBJ1-6
v_gene: TRBV2
d_gene: TRBD1
abundance: many
CDR3aa: CASKEGTGGGSPLHF
CDR3nt: TGTGCCAGCAAAGAAGGGACAGGGGGCGGTTCACCCCTCCACTTT

j_gene: TRBJ1-1
v_gene: TRBV5-5
d_gene: TRBD1
abundance: NA
CDR3aa: CASSSVGQGRAEAFF
CDR3nt: TGTGCCAGCAGCTCCGTCGGACAGGGTCGGGCTGAAGCTTTCTTT

j_gene: TRBJ1-2
v_gene: TRBV15
d_gene: NA
abundance: NA
CDR3aa: CATSSRQYGYTF
CDR3nt: TGTGCCACCAGCAGTCGACAGTATGGCTACACCTTC

j_gene: TRBJ1-1
v_gene: TRBV7-2
d_gene: NA
abundance: NA
CDR3aa: CASSHVYRVNTEAFF
CDR3nt: TGTGCCAGCAGCCATGTTTACAGGGTGAACACTGAAGCTTTCTTT

j_gene: TRBJ1-4
v_gene: TRBV5-1
d_gene: NA
abundance: few
CDR3aa: CASSRRTGQGEKLFF
CDR3nt: TGCGCCAGCAGCCGCCGGACGGGACAAGGCGAAAAACTGTTTTTT

j_gene: TRBJ2-2
v_gene: TRBV30
d_gene: NA
abundance: NA
CDR3aa: CAWSDRRYTGELFF
CDR3nt: TGTGCCTGGTCTGACAGGCGTTACACCGGGGAGCTGTTTTTT

j_gene: TRBJ1-2
v_gene: TRBV28
d_gene: NA
abundance: NA
CDR3aa: CTSSSRTDANYGYTF
CDR3nt: TGTACCAGCAGTTCGCGGACGGACGCCAACTATGGCTACACCTTC

j_gene: TRBJ1-5
v_gene: TRBV5-8
d_gene: NA
abundance: NA
CDR3aa: CASSFRGIGNQPQHF
CDR3nt: TGTGCCAGCAGCTTTCGAGGGATCGGCAATCAGCCCCAGCATTTT

j_gene: TRBJ1-5
v_gene: TRBV15
d_gene: NA
abundance: many
CDR3aa: CATSSGIRQDNQPQHF
CDR3nt: TGTGCCACCAGCAGCGGCATTAGACAGGATAATCAGCCCCAGCATTTT

j_gene: TRBJ1-3
v_gene: TRBV7-9
d_gene: NA
abundance: few
CDR3aa: CASSPRGLAGNTIYF
CDR3nt: TGTGCCAGCAGCCCGCGGGGCCTTGCCGGAAACACCATATATTTT

j_gene: TRBJ1-6
v_gene: TRBV7-9
d_gene: NA
abundance: NA
CDR3aa: CAWSRTALNSPLHF
CDR3nt: TGTGCCTGGAGCCGGACAGCGTTAAATTCACCCCTCCACTTT

j_gene: TRBJ2-5
v_gene: TRBV20-1
d_gene: TRBD2
abundance: few
CDR3aa: CSASGGFEQETQYF
CDR3nt: TGCAGTGCTAGCGGGGGGTTCGAACAAGAGACCCAGTACTTC

j_gene: TRBJ1-2
v_gene: TRBV13
d_gene: TRBD1
abundance: NA
CDR3aa: CASSPSGGNGYTF
CDR3nt: TGTGCCAGCTCACCATCAGGGGGCAATGGCTACACCTTC

j_gene: TRBJ1-4
v_gene: TRBV7-9
d_gene: NA
abundance: few
CDR3aa: CASSEGSGTTTPATNEKLFF
CDR3nt: TGTGCCAGCAGCGAGGGATCCGGGACAACTACACCTGCAACTAATGAAAAACTGTTTTTT

j_gene: TRBJ2-5
v_gene: TRBV10-3
d_gene: NA
abundance: few
CDR3aa: CASSYNWRGETQYF
CDR3nt: TGTGCCAGCAGTTACAACTGGCGCGGAGAGACCCAGTACTTC

j_gene: TRBJ1-1
v_gene: TRBV20-1
d_gene: NA
abundance: few
CDR3aa: CSARDVIRGETEAFF
CDR3nt: TGCAGTGCTAGAGATGTGATACGGGGGGAGACTGAAGCTTTCTTT

j_gene: TRBJ1-4
v_gene: TRBV7-9
d_gene: NA
abundance: NA
CDR3aa: CASSRSTVRMGEKLFF
CDR3nt: TGTGCCAGCAGCCGTTCGACGGTCCGGATGGGTGAAAAACTGTTTTTT

j_gene: TRBJ2-7
v_gene: TRBV5-5
d_gene: NA
abundance: few
CDR3aa: CASSTTSYEQYF
CDR3nt: TGTGCCAGCAGCACAACCTCTTACGAGCAGTACTTC

j_gene: TRBJ2-7
v_gene: TRBV5-1
d_gene: TRBD2
abundance: few
CDR3aa: CASTELAGGSYEQYF
CDR3nt: TGCGCCAGCACCGAGCTAGCGGGAGGTTCCTACGAGCAGTACTTC

j_gene: TRBJ2-5
v_gene: TRBV7-8
d_gene: NA
abundance: NA
CDR3aa: CASSLASSEETQYF
CDR3nt: TGTGCCAGCAGCTTAGCGTCTAGCGAAGAGACCCAGTACTTC

j_gene: TRBJ1-1
v_gene: TRBV15
d_gene: NA
abundance: NA
CDR3aa: CATSSIQNEQMNTEAFF
CDR3nt: TGTGCCACCAGCAGTATACAGAATGAGCAGATGAACACTGAAGCTTTCTTT

j_gene: TRBJ2-7
v_gene: TRBV20-1
d_gene: NA
abundance: few
CDR3aa: CSARAGGPYEQYF
CDR3nt: TGCAGTGCTAGAGCGGGCGGCCCCTACGAGCAGTACTTC

j_gene: TRBJ1-6
v_gene: TRBV7-9
d_gene: NA
abundance: NA
CDR3aa: CASSTRWSYNSPLHF
CDR3nt: TGTGCCAGCAGCACAAGGTGGTCCTATAATTCACCCCTCCACTTT

j_gene: TRBJ2-7
v_gene: TRBV4-3
d_gene: NA
abundance: many
CDR3aa: CASSQEPDTGEQYF
CDR3nt: TGCGCCAGCAGCCAAGAGCCTGACACCGGGGAGCAGTACTTC

j_gene: TRBJ1-3
v_gene: TRBV10-3
d_gene: NA
abundance: many
CDR3aa: CAISGQSSGNTIYF
CDR3nt: TGTGCCATCAGCGGACAGAGCTCTGGAAACACCATATATTTT

j_gene: TRBJ2-5
v_gene: TRBV20-1
d_gene: TRBD1
abundance: NA
CDR3aa: CSASGTGGLTQYF
CDR3nt: TGCAGTGCTTCCGGGACAGGGGGCTTGACCCAGTACTTC

j_gene: TRBJ1-2
v_gene: TRBV11-2
d_gene: TRBD1
abundance: NA
CDR3aa: CASKLRGRTYGYTF
CDR3nt: TGTGCCAGCAAGCTAAGGGGGCGGACCTATGGCTACACCTTC

j_gene: TRBJ2-2
v_gene: TRBV25-1
d_gene: NA
abundance: NA
CDR3aa: CASSYSRTWLTGELFF
CDR3nt: TGTGCCAGCAGTTACTCGAGGACATGGCTCACCGGGGAGCTGTTTTTT

j_gene: TRBJ2-5
v_gene: TRBV9
d_gene: NA
abundance: many
CDR3aa: CASSVGGGTETQYF
CDR3nt: TGTGCCAGCAGCGTAGGAGGAGGGACGGAGACCCAGTACTTC

j_gene: TRBJ1-1
v_gene: TRBV25-1
d_gene: NA
abundance: NA
CDR3aa: CASSYSLDRENTEAFF
CDR3nt: TGTGCCAGCAGTTACTCCCTGGACCGAGAGAACACTGAAGCTTTCTTT

j_gene: TRBJ1-1
v_gene: TRBV29-1
d_gene: NA
abundance: NA
CDR3aa: CSLGVGFNTEAFF
CDR3nt: TGCAGCTTAGGGGTAGGGTTCAACACTGAAGCTTTCTTT

j_gene: TRBJ2-5
v_gene: TRBV2
d_gene: NA
abundance: many
CDR3aa: CASSEHETQYF
CDR3nt: TGTGCCAGCAGTGAACACGAGACCCAGTACTTC

j_gene: TRBJ1-2
v_gene: TRBV2
d_gene: TRBD1
abundance: NA
CDR3aa: CASSVDRGRRSYTF
CDR3nt: TGTGCCAGCAGTGTGGACAGGGGGCGCCGCAGCTACACCTTC

j_gene: TRBJ1-2
v_gene: TRBV15
d_gene: NA
abundance: few
CDR3aa: CATSRGTASYGYTF
CDR3nt: TGTGCCACCAGCAGAGGGACAGCCTCCTATGGCTACACCTTC

j_gene: TRBJ2-2
v_gene: TRBV7-2
d_gene: NA
abundance: NA
CDR3aa: CASSLSGASNTGELFF
CDR3nt: TGTGCCAGCAGCTTATCCGGGGCCTCGAACACCGGGGAGCTGTTTTTT

j_gene: TRBJ2-2
v_gene: TRBV25-1
d_gene: NA
abundance: NA
CDR3aa: CASSASALGGGELFF
CDR3nt: TGTGCCAGCAGTGCTAGTGCCCTGGGGGGAGGGGAGCTGTTTTTT

j_gene: TRBJ1-1
v_gene: TRBV7-8
d_gene: TRBD1
abundance: NA
CDR3aa: CASSLGDRASTEAFF
CDR3nt: TGTGCCAGCAGCTTAGGGGACAGGGCGAGCACTGAAGCTTTCTTT

j_gene: TRBJ2-5
v_gene: TRBV7-9
d_gene: NA
abundance: NA
CDR3aa: CASSTRSIWGGPETQYF
CDR3nt: TGTGCCAGCAGCACGAGGAGTATTTGGGGGGGGCCAGAGACCCAGTACTTC

j_gene: TRBJ1-5
v_gene: TRBV20-1
d_gene: NA
abundance: NA
CDR3aa: CSARDLGGNQETQHF
CDR3nt: TGCAGTGCTAGAGATCTGGGGGGGAACCAAGAGACCCAGCATTTT

j_gene: TRBJ2-3
v_gene: TRBV25-1
d_gene: NA
abundance: NA
CDR3aa: CASSFGGRPGDTQYF
CDR3nt: TGTGCCAGCAGTTTTGGAGGCAGGCCAGGGGATACGCAGTATTTT

j_gene: TRBJ1-1
v_gene: TRBV7-9
d_gene: NA
abundance: few
CDR3aa: CASSLDRWQGSSTEAFF
CDR3nt: TGTGCCAGCAGCTTAGATCGATGGCAGGGAAGTAGCACTGAAGCTTTCTTT

j_gene: TRBJ2-7
v_gene: TRBV7-9
d_gene: TRBD2
abundance: NA
CDR3aa: CASSQRGRDEQYF
CDR3nt: TGCGCCAGCAGCCAACGCGGGAGAGACGAGCAGTACTTC

j_gene: TRBJ1-6
v_gene: TRBV7-2
d_gene: NA
abundance: once
CDR3aa: CASSLPLSGNSPLHF
CDR3nt: TGTGCCAGCAGCCTCCCTTTGTCGGGAAATTCACCCCTCCACTTT